What follows are 23 T cell receptor beta chains derived from one specimen sequenced in a study of identical twins' blood T cells. One entry per CDR3 protein results from TCRdb running MiXCR on the 5' RACE reads. The sample carries around 380,000 distinct CDR3 sequences, under 30% recorded once. Sequencing used PBMCs. These receptors originate from a woman between 18 and 55 years old in good health.

The J gene is TRBJ2-1, the V gene TRBV2; 10 bases agree with TRBD1. V shed 11 bases and J 3 bases; nucleotides not matched to a gene: 7. The CDR3 totals 14 residues. Germline CDR1 and CDR2: SNHLY and FYNNEI. In DNA, the CDR3 is TGTGCCTCTGGCCGGGACAGGGGCTACAATGAGCAGTTCTTC. It is translated as CASGRDRGYNEQFF.

This clonotype was seen a few times. The rearrangement joins TRBV28 to TRBJ2-3, with D perhaps TRBD2 (7 bases). The V and J ends lost 3 bases and 3 bases respectively, with 13 bases between them. This CDR3 is built from 15 residues. Germline-derived CDR1 and CDR2 are MDHEN and SYDVKM. Written as DNA, the CDR3 is TGTGCCAGCAGTTTGGGAGGGGGGAAAACAGATACGCAGTATTTT. It is translated as CASSLGGGKTDTQYF.

This clonotype has more than one count but fewer than ten. This chain joins TRBV10-1 and TRBJ2-7; 10 bases line up with TRBD1. The CDR3 is 15 residues long. The germline gives CDR1 WNHNN, CDR2 SYGVQD (reference sequence). The ends lost 1 base at V and 3 bases at J; junction bases unmatched: 3. The CDR3 protein is CASSELGTGDYEQYF. In DNA form, the CDR3 reads TGCGCCAGCAGTGAGTTAGGGACAGGGGACTACGAGCAGTACTTC.

This clonotype has just a few counts. The CDR3 is CASSGVTAYEQYF. The CDR3 DNA sequence: TGTGCCAGCAGCGGTGTGACAGCCTACGAGCAGTACTTC. The chain has TRBV6-5 and TRBJ2-7, with D tentatively TRBD1 (5 bases). V shed 6 bases and J shed 2 bases, with 11 bases lying between them. Per germline, CDR1 MNHEY and CDR2 SVGAGI. The CDR3 extends over 13 amino acids.

A remark on this clonotype: A read error may account for a junction end that differs from germline. The chain is built from TRBV5-1 and TRBJ2-1; 8 bases fit TRBD1. CDR3 size: 16 residues. Germline CDR1 reads SGHRS; CDR2 reads YFSETQ. The CDR3 nucleotides are TGCACCAGCAGCTTGAGGAGGACAGGGAATAACAATGAGCAGTTCTTC. It translates to CTSSLRRTGNNNEQFF.

The chain carries TRBV27 and TRBJ2-1; 8 nucleotides line up with TRBD2. The ends lost 0 bases at V and 8 bases at J; junction bases unmatched: 12. Germline loops: CDR1 MNHEY, CDR2 SMNVEV (reference sequence). The CDR3 runs 17 residues. The CDR3 region is CASSLSFRASGLDEQFF. CDR3 coding DNA: TGTGCCAGCAGTTTATCGTTTAGAGCTAGCGGGTTAGATGAGCAGTTCTTC.

Only one count was recorded for this clonotype. The chain joins TRBV20-1 to TRBJ2-7; D possibly uses TRBD1 or TRBD2 (5 bases each). The CDR3 length is 13 residues. The germline V gene encodes CDR1 DFQATT and CDR2 SNEGSKA (reference sequence). Trimming left V 7 bases short and J 9 bases short, with 22 bases between. The CDR3 is CSVWDPTGHGQYF. The CDR3 bases are TGCAGTGTTTGGGACCCCACAGGCCACGGGCAGTACTTC.

The V gene is TRBV3-1, the J gene TRBJ2-2; 8 bases fit TRBD1. CDR1 LGHDT and CDR2 YNNKEL come from the germline V gene (reference sequence). J gave up 1 base and V 4 bases, and 2 bases lay outside the gene matches. The CDR3 is 15 amino acids. CDR3 residues: CASSPGQVNTGELFF. The CDR3 bases are TGTGCCAGCAGCCCGGGACAGGTGAACACCGGGGAGCTGTTTTTT.

This clonotype showed up many times. The chain is built from TRBV5-6 and TRBJ2-1; 12 bases agree with TRBD2. This CDR3 region has 14 residues. The V segment lost 7 bases and the J segment 5 bases; nucleotides outside the gene matches: 4. Germline values: CDR1 SGHDT, CDR2 YYEEEE. CDR3 in amino acids: CASHRTSGNNEQFF. The CDR3 nucleotides read TGTGCCAGCCATCGGACTAGCGGGAACAATGAGCAGTTCTTC.

Turning to this clonotype: A read error may be the cause here, since a much bigger clone is one base away. The V call is TRBV2, the J call TRBJ2-2; D is uncertain. V gave up 2 bases and J gave up 10 bases, with 14 bases separating them. The germline V gene has CDR1 SNHLY and CDR2 FYNNEI. The CDR3 is made up of 14 amino acids. The CDR3 spells CASSENLRSSELFF. DNA for the CDR3: TGTGCCAGCAGTGAAAATCTTCGGAGTTCGGAGCTGTTTTTT.

This clonotype was counted between two and nine times. The rearrangement uses TRBV20-1 and TRBJ2-1; TRBD2 might be the D (5 bases). Germline assignment: CDR1 DFQATT and CDR2 SNEGSKA (reference sequence). The length of the CDR3 is 15 residues. Trimming shortened V by 6 bases and J by 4 bases, and 19 bases separated the two germline ends. The CDR3 bases are TGCAGTGCGGGAGTAAGGCAGACCCTTTACAATGAGCAGTTCTTC. Translation: CSAGVRQTLYNEQFF.

This chain connects TRBV7-2 to TRBJ1-2; D perhaps matches TRBD1 (5 bases). In germline, CDR1 is SGHTA, CDR2 FQGNSA. V was shortened by 5 bases and J by 5 bases, with 18 bases between the two germline ends. The CDR3 length is 15 residues. CDR3 sequence reads: CASSAPGGGGYGYTF. In nucleotides, the CDR3 is TGTGCCAGCAGCGCCCCCGGGGGGGGTGGGTATGGCTACACCTTC.

This clonotype was found many times. The V call is TRBV20-1, the J call TRBJ1-1, with D hard to call. There are 13 residues in the CDR3. Germline CDR1 reads DFQATT; CDR2 reads SNEGSKA (reference sequence). Trimming stripped 1 base from V and 7 bases from J, with 13 bases between. The CDR3 nucleotides are TGCAGTGCTAGAGTTTCCCCGTGGGGTGAAGCTTTCTTT. This codes for CSARVSPWGEAFF.

This clonotype was seen a few times. This sequence joins TRBV4-2 and TRBJ1-6; D perhaps matches TRBD1 (5 bases). Germline values: CDR1 LGHNA, CDR2 YNFKEQ. The CDR3 totals 16 residues. V was clipped by 4 bases and J by 6 bases, with 16 bases between them. CDR3 in DNA: TGTGCCAGCAGCCTCGGCCCCGACAGAACTAATTCACCCCTCCACTTT. Translated, it gives CASSLGPDRTNSPLHF.

The V and J genes are TRBV7-2 and TRBJ2-1; the D is unclear. The CDR3 runs 13 residues. Germline CDR1 reads SGHTA; CDR2 reads FQGNSA. The germline V and J ends were trimmed by 2 bases and 8 bases, with 10 bases remaining between them. As DNA, the CDR3 is TGTGCCAGCAGCTTAACCCCCGTGTATGAGCAGTTCTTC. Protein: CASSLTPVYEQFF.

The chain combines TRBV12-3 or TRBV12-4 with TRBJ1-5, with D unclear. This CDR3 is built from 14 residues. Deletions cut 1 base from V and 7 bases from J, with 11 bases between. CDR3 sequence: CASSLVGHGQPQHF. The CDR3 region has the DNA TGTGCCAGCAGTTTAGTGGGCCACGGGCAGCCCCAGCATTTT.

The chain links TRBV30 to TRBJ2-3; 9 bases are shared with TRBD2. CDR1 and CDR2 (germline): GTSNPN, SVGIG (reference sequence). This CDR3 is 14 amino acids long. V lost 5 bases to trimming and J lost 4 bases; unmatched junction nucleotides: 7. The CDR3 is CAWGSGSRSDTQYF. Here the CDR3 DNA reads TGTGCCTGGGGTAGCGGGAGTAGGTCAGATACGCAGTATTTT.

In its sample, this clonotype was seen a few times. The rearrangement links TRBV10-3 to TRBJ1-5; D is perhaps TRBD1 (6 bases). The CDR3 sequence is 18 residues long. The V end was cut by 7 bases, the J end by 0 bases, with 22 bases between. The germline CDR1 and CDR2 sequences are ENHRY and SYGVKD. The CDR3, as DNA: TGTGCCATCAAGCCCCGGGACACTGGCGAACTTAGCAATCAGCCCCAGCATTTT. Protein product: CAIKPRDTGELSNQPQHF.

This clonotype was counted only a few times. This chain connects TRBV20-1 to TRBJ2-1; D is unclear. Trimming took 0 bases from V and 7 from J, leaving 7 bases between them. Germline V gene lookup returns CDR1 DFQATT and CDR2 SNEGSKA (reference sequence). This CDR3 region has 12 residues. In DNA, the CDR3 is TGCAGTGCTAGAGATTTCGGGAATGAGCAGTTCTTC. This translates into CSARDFGNEQFF.

This clonotype came up a few times. V is TRBV12-3 or TRBV12-4 and J is TRBJ1-5; unclear D gene. This CDR3 region has 13 residues. Trimming took 6 bases from V and 3 from J, leaving 9 bases between them. This chain's CDR3 is CASRAGPNQPQHF. CDR3 sequence (DNA): TGTGCCAGCAGGGCAGGACCCAATCAGCCCCAGCATTTT.

There are a few counts of this clonotype. The chain uses TRBV20-1 and TRBJ1-2, with D tentatively TRBD1 (6 bases). The CDR3 is made up of 16 amino acids. Trimming pared 0 bases from V and 1 base from J, leaving 15 bases between. Germline CDR1 is DFQATT and CDR2 is SNEGSKA (reference sequence). The CDR3 coding sequence is TGCAGTGCTAGAGATCCGGGGGGCAGGGGTAACTATGGCTACACCTTC. Translating it yields CSARDPGGRGNYGYTF.

This clonotype was counted once. A read error may account for a junction end that differs from germline. V usage is TRBV28 and J usage is TRBJ2-2; the D gene is possibly TRBD1 (5 bases). The CDR3 has 15 residues. Germline loops: CDR1 MDHEN, CDR2 SYDVKM. The CDR3 loop is CASSSQVSGTGELFF. The DNA of the CDR3 is TGTGCTAGCAGTTCACAGGTGAGTGGGACCGGGGAGCTGTTTTTT. The full variable domain, with the rest looked up from reference TRBV28 and TRBJ2-2, is DVKVTQSSRYLVKRTGEKVFLECVQDMDHENMFWYRQDPGLGLRLIYFSYDVKMKEKGDIPEGYSVSREKKERFSLILESASTNQTSMYLCASSSQVSGTGELFFGEGSRLTVL.

This clonotype has more than one count but fewer than ten. V usage is TRBV10-3 and J usage is TRBJ2-7; either TRBD1 or TRBD2 may fit D (5 bases each). This CDR3 comprises 14 residues. From germline, CDR1 is ENHRY and CDR2 SYGVKD. The V gene lost 0 bases and the J gene lost 7 bases, with 13 bases spanning the gap. The CDR3 is CAISESMGDREQYF. The CDR3, as DNA: TGTGCCATCAGTGAGTCGATGGGGGATAGAGAGCAGTACTTC.